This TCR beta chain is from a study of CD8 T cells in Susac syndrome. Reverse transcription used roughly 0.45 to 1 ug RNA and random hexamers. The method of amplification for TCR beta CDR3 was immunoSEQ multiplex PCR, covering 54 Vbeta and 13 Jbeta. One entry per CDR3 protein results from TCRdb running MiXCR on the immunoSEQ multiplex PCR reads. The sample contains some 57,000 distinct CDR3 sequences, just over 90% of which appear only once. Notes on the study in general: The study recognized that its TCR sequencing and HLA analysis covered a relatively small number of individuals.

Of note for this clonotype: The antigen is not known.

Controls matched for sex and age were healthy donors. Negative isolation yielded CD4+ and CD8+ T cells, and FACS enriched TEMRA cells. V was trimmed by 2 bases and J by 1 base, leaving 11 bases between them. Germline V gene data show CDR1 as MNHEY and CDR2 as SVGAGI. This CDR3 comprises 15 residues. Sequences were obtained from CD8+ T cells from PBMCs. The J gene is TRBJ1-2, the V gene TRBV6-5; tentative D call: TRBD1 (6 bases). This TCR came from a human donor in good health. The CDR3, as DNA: TGTGCCAGCAGTTACAACGGGGGCTATAACTATGGCTACACCTTC. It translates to CASSYNGGYNYGYTF.